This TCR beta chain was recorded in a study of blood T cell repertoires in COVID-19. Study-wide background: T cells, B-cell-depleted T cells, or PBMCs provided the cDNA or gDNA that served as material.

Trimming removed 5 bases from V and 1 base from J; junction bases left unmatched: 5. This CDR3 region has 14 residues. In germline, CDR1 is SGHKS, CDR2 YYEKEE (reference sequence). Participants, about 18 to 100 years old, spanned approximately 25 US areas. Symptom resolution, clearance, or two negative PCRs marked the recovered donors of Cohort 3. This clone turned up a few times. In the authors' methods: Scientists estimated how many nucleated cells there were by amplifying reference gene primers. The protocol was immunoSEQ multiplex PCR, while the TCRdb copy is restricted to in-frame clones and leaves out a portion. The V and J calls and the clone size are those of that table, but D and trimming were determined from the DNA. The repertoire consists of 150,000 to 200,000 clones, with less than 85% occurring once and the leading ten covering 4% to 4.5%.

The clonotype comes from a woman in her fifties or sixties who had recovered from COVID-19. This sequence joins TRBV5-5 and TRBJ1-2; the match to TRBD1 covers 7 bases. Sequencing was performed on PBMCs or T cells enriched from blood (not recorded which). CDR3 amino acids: CASRRQGLNYGYTF. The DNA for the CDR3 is TGTGCCAGCAGACGACAGGGACTTAACTATGGCTACACCTTC.